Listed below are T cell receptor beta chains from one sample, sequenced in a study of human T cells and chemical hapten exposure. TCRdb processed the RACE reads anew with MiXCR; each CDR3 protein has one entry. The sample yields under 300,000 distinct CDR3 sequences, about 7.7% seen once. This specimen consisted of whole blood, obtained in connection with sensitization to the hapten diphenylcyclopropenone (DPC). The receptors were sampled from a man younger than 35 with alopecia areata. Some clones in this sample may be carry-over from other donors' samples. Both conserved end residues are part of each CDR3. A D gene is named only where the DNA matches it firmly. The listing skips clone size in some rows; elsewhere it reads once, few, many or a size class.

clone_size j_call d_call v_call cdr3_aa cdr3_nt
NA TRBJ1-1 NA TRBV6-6 CASSYSMEGAFF TGTGCCAGCAGTTACTCTATGGAGGGAGCTTTCTTT
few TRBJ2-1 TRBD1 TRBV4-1 CASSQTTVGTGFNEQFF TGCGCCAGCAGCCAAACGACGGTCGGGACAGGGTTCAATGAGCAGTTCTTC
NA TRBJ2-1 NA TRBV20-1 CSARDRAGSSYNEQFF TGCAGTGCTAGAGATCGGGCGGGAAGCTCCTACAATGAGCAGTTCTTC
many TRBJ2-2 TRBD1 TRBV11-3 CASSGQGLSGELFF TGTGCCAGCAGCGGACAGGGGCTTTCCGGGGAGCTGTTTTTT
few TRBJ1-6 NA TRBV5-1 CASSLAGQNSPLHF TGCGCCAGCAGCTTGGCTGGGCAGAATTCACCCCTCCACTTT
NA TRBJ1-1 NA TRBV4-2 CASSQDWALAGEAFF TGTGCCAGCAGCCAAGATTGGGCTCTGGCAGGTGAAGCTTTCTTT
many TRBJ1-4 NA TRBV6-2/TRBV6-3 CASSTQDHNEKLFF TGTGCCAGCTCTACACAGGATCATAATGAAAAACTGTTTTTT
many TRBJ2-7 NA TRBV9 CASSVGPGEDLSYEQYF TGTGCCAGCAGCGTAGGTCCCGGTGAGGACTTGAGCTACGAGCAGTACTTC
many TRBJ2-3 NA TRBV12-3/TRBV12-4 CASRLSAAVPHQHTQYF TGTGCCAGCAGACTCTCAGCCGCCGTCCCCCATCAACATACGCAGTATTTT
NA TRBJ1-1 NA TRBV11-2 CASSPRSRGWTEAFF TGTGCCAGCAGCCCCAGGAGCCGTGGTTGGACTGAAGCTTTCTTT
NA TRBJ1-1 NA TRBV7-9 CASSLESRAEAFF TGTGCCAGCAGCTTAGAGTCTAGGGCTGAAGCTTTCTTT
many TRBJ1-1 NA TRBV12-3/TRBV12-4 CASSLTYGQSTEAFF TGTGCCAGCAGTTTAACCTACGGACAGTCGACTGAAGCTTTCTTT
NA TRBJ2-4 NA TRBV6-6 CASSPRGAAGTKNIQYF TGTGCCAGCAGTCCAAGGGGTGCCGCAGGGACCAAAAACATTCAGTACTTC
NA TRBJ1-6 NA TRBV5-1 CASSLNRSPVYNSPLHF TGCGCCAGCAGCTTAAACCGCTCTCCTGTCTATAATTCACCCCTCCACTTT
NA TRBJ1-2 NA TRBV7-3 CASSPYAGIDYGYTF TGTGCCAGCAGCCCGTACGCCGGGATTGACTATGGCTACACCTTC
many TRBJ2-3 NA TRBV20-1 CSARGGTKNTDTQYF TGCAGTGCTAGAGGCGGCACCAAGAACACAGATACGCAGTATTTT
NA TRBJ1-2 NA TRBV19 CASSTRTQPYYGYTF TGTGCCAGTAGTACCCGGACACAGCCTTACTATGGCTACACCTTC
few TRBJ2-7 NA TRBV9 CASSADSFSYEQYF TGTGCCAGCAGCGCGGACAGTTTCTCCTACGAGCAGTACTTC
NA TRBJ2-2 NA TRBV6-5 CASTKGGPPFTGELFF TGTGCCAGCACCAAGGGGGGACCACCCTTTACCGGGGAGCTGTTTTTT
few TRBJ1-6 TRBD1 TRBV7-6 CASSLDSGGYNSPLHF TGTGCCAGCAGCTTAGATTCAGGGGGGTATAATTCACCCCTCCACTTT
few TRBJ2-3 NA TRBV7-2 CASSSQSLRSTDTQYF TGTGCCAGCAGTTCTCAATCTCTTCGGAGCACAGATACGCAGTATTTT
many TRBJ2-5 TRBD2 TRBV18 CASGETAGGSRETQYF TGTGCCAGCGGGGAAACAGCGGGGGGAAGCCGAGAGACCCAGTACTTC
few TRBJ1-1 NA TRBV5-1 CASSSSTLDTEAFF TGCGCCAGCAGCTCTTCAACTCTGGACACTGAAGCTTTCTTT
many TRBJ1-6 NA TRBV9 CASSVDPSSYNSPLHF TGTGCCAGCAGCGTTGACCCGAGCTCCTATAATTCACCCCTCCACTTT
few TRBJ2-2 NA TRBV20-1 CSASGPGELFF TGCAGTGCTAGCGGGCCCGGGGAGCTGTTTTTT
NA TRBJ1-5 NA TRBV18 CASSPRSGAQPQHF TGTGCCAGCTCACCACGGTCCGGGGCACAGCCCCAGCATTTT
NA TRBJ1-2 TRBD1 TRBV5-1 CASSQGQGASNYGYTF TGCGCCAGCAGCCAGGGACAGGGGGCGAGTAACTATGGCTACACCTTC
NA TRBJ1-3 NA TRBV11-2 CASSSLRDGNSGNTIYF TGTGCCAGCAGCTCCCTTAGGGACGGCAACTCTGGAAACACCATATATTTT
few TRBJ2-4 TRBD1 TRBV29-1 CSAKTTGWGNIQYF TGCAGCGCTAAAACGACAGGGTGGGGAAACATTCAGTACTTC
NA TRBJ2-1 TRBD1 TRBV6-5 CASRGETGGEYNEQFF TGTGCCAGCAGAGGAGAGACAGGGGGCGAGTACAATGAGCAGTTCTTC
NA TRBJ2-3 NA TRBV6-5 CASKTQRESSTDTQYF TGTGCCAGCAAAACTCAGAGGGAATCCAGCACAGATACGCAGTATTTT
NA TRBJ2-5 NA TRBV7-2 CASSEEIQETQYF TGTGCCAGCAGCGAAGAGATACAAGAGACCCAGTACTTC
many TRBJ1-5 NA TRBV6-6 CASSRSDPRGQPQHF TGTGCCAGCAGCCGCTCCGACCCTCGGGGTCAGCCCCAGCATTTT
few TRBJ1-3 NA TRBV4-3 CASSQDGRDTIYF TGCGCCAGCAGCCAAGACGGACGAGACACCATATATTTT
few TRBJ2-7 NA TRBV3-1 CASSQRGTSPYEQYF TGTGCCAGCAGCCAACGAGGGACTTCCCCCTACGAGCAGTACTTC
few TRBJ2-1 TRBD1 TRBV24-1 CATSDWDSTHNEQFF TGTGCCACCAGTGACTGGGACAGCACCCACAATGAGCAGTTCTTC
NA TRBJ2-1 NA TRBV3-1 CASSQRTGRDEQFF TGTGCCAGCAGCCAACGGACGGGACGGGATGAGCAGTTCTTC
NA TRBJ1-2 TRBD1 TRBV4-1 CASSQERDRGFPYGYTF TGCGCCAGCAGCCAAGAACGGGACAGGGGGTTCCCTTATGGCTACACCTTC
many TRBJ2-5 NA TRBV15 CATSRASQETQYF TGTGCCACCAGCAGGGCGAGCCAAGAGACCCAGTACTTC
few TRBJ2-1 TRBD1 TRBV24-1 CATSSLDEGARKFF TGTGCCACCAGTTCTTTGGACGAGGGGGCGAGGAAGTTCTTC